These 25 T cell receptor beta chains were all obtained from the same sample, sequenced in a study of blood T cell repertoires in COVID-19. Assay used: immunoSEQ multiplex PCR; TCRdb lists only in-frame clones, some missing. This table holds roughly 100,000 clones, almost 90% found once. The sequenced material came from peripheral blood. These receptors all come from a human donor in a cohort sampled during active COVID-19.

The rearrangement links TRBV24-1 to TRBJ2-3; 7 bases line up with TRBD1. The CDR3 has 14 amino acids. Germline assignment: CDR1 KGHDR and CDR2 SFDVKD. V was clipped by 0 bases and J by 5 bases; unmatched bases: 1. The CDR3 DNA reads TGTGCCACCAGTGATTTGAGGGACAGAGATACGCAGTATTTT. Translation gives CATSDLRDRDTQYF.

CDR3 amino acids: CASSETAGDEKLFF. CDR3 sequence (DNA): TGCGCCAGCAGTGAGACGGCAGGGGATGAAAAACTGTTTTTT. The J gene is TRBJ1-4, the V gene TRBV10-1; possibly TRBD1 for D (6 bases). V lost 2 bases and J 6 bases, leaving 10 bases between the germline ends. Germline lookup yields CDR1 WNHNN and CDR2 SYGVQD (reference sequence). This CDR3 has 14 amino acids.

This rearrangement joins TRBV3-1 (or the pseudogene TRBV3-2) to TRBJ2-1; 11 nucleotides match TRBD2. CDR1 is LGHDT, CDR2 YNNKEL, per germline (reference sequence). The CDR3 sequence is 16 residues long. The junction had 5 bases not matched to a gene; V was cut back by 3 bases and J by 4 bases. The CDR3: CASSQASGGTYNEQFF. For the CDR3, the DNA is TGTGCCAGCAGCCAGGCTAGCGGGGGGACGTACAATGAGCAGTTCTTC.

The chain carries TRBV19 and TRBJ2-1; 8 nucleotides agree with TRBD2. V was pared by 3 bases and J by 6 bases, with 16 bases of the junction left unmatched. The germline gives CDR1 LNHDA, CDR2 SQIVND (reference sequence). The CDR3 consists of 18 residues. CDR3 loop: CASSIWGSGIAYTNEQFF. The CDR3 DNA is TGTGCCAGTAGTATTTGGGGTAGCGGGATAGCCTATACCAATGAGCAGTTCTTC.

J is TRBJ2-1 and V is TRBV5-8, with D perhaps matching TRBD1 (8 bases). CDR1 is SGHTS and CDR2 is YDEGEE in the germline V gene. The CDR3 is 13 amino acids. The germline V and J ends were trimmed by 5 bases and 7 bases, with 13 bases remaining between them. As DNA, the CDR3 is TGTGCCAGCAGGTACAGGGGGGGAAATGAGCAGTTCTTC. The encoded protein is CASRYRGGNEQFF.

The chain recombines TRBV27 with TRBJ1-3; 7 bases align to TRBD1. With 1 base clipped from V and 1 base from J, the junction kept 1 base outside the gene matches. Germline V gene lookup returns CDR1 MNHEY and CDR2 SMNVEV (reference sequence). This CDR3 has 15 residues. CDR3 region: CASSLLGQSGNTIYF. CDR3 DNA sequence: TGTGCCAGCAGTTTATTGGGACAGTCTGGAAACACCATATATTTT.

The chain has TRBV7-9 and TRBJ2-1, with 9 bases fitting TRBD2. Unmatched junction bases numbered 4, after V lost 1 base and J lost 9 bases. Germline CDR1 is SEHNR and CDR2 is FQNEAQ (reference sequence). The CDR3 loop spans 14 amino acids. The CDR3 here is CASSLVWREGEQFF. CDR3 nucleotides: TGTGCCAGCAGCTTAGTTTGGCGGGAGGGTGAGCAGTTCTTC.

The V gene is TRBV30, the J gene TRBJ1-2; maybe TRBD1 (6 bases). The CDR3 consists of 13 residues. CDR1 is GTSNPN, CDR2 SVGIG, per germline (reference sequence). V shed 5 bases and J shed 5 bases, with 15 bases lying between them. The chain's CDR3 is CAWARDTGYGYTF. The CDR3 nucleotides read TGTGCCTGGGCCCGGGACACGGGATATGGCTACACCTTC.

The V and J genes are TRBV15 and TRBJ2-5; possible D gene TRBD2, 7 bases. The CDR3 has 16 residues. The germline gives CDR1 LNHNV, CDR2 YYDKDF (reference sequence). Trimming shortened V by 0 bases and J by 4 bases, and 15 bases separated the two germline ends. The CDR3 sequence is CATSRDLGGGGETQYF. CDR3 coding DNA: TGTGCCACCAGCAGAGATCTGGGAGGGGGGGGAGAGACCCAGTACTTC.

The chain combines TRBV5-4 with TRBJ1-5; no clear D. There are 14 residues in the CDR3. V lost 0 bases and J lost 1, with 5 bases in between. The germline V gene has CDR1 SGHNT and CDR2 YYREEE (reference sequence). This CDR3 is CASSLAESNQPQHF. CDR3 bases: TGTGCCAGCAGCTTGGCAGAAAGCAATCAGCCCCAGCATTTT. Together with reference TRBV5-4 and TRBJ1-5, the CDR3 gives the full variable domain: ETGVTQSPTHLIKTRGQQVTLRCSSQSGHNTVSWYQQALGQGPQFIFQYYREEENGRGNFPPRFSGLQFPNYSSELNVNALELDDSALYLCASSLAESNQPQHFGDGTRLSIL.

This chain joins TRBV14 and TRBJ2-7; 9 bases are shared with TRBD1. Per germline, CDR1 SGHDN and CDR2 FVKESK. The V gene end was trimmed by 2 bases and the J gene end by 2 bases; junction bases not matched to a gene: 4. CDR3 length equals 15 residues. As DNA, the CDR3 is TGTGCCAGCAGCCAATACAGGACAGGGGCCTACGAGCAGTACTTC. As protein: CASSQYRTGAYEQYF.

The chain combines TRBV6-5 with TRBJ2-7, with a possible D match to TRBD1 (6 bases). The V end was cut by 0 bases, the J end by 3 bases, with 15 bases between. The CDR3 has 16 residues. Germline CDR1 is MNHEY and CDR2 is SVGAGI. The CDR3 DNA follows: TGTGCCAGCAGTTACTCGGTAGGGACAAACCACTACGAGCAGTACTTC. Residues: CASSYSVGTNHYEQYF.

The genes are TRBV2 and TRBJ2-7, with TRBD1 identical over 7 bases. Germline trimming cut 3 bases from V and 2 bases from J; bases unmatched to any gene: 7. The length of the CDR3 is 15 residues. CDR1 and CDR2 (germline): SNHLY, FYNNEI. The CDR3 reads CASSEGDSSTYEQYF. The CDR3 DNA reads as TGTGCCAGCAGTGAGGGGGACAGCTCGACCTACGAGCAGTACTTC.

The rearrangement uses TRBV11-3 and TRBJ2-2; 8 bases fit TRBD2. The ends lost 1 base at V and 7 bases at J; junction bases unmatched: 8. This CDR3 is 16 amino acids long. Germline loops: CDR1 SGHNT, CDR2 YENEEA. The CDR3 spells CASSLGVAGNHGELFF. The CDR3 DNA follows: TGTGCCAGCAGCTTAGGTGTAGCGGGAAACCACGGGGAGCTGTTTTTT. Full variable domain (remainder filled in from reference TRBV11-3 and TRBJ2-2): EAGVVQSPRYKIIEKKQPVAFWCNPISGHNTLYWYLQNLGQGPELLIRYENEEAVDDSQLPKDRFSAERLKGVDSTLKIQPAELGDSAVYLCASSLGVAGNHGELFFGEGSRLTVL.

Remarks on this clone: This CDR3 is also generated by other DNA sequences in the sample. The chain couples TRBV24-1 to TRBJ2-3; no firm D call. Trimming removed 3 bases from V and 3 bases from J, with 6 bases in between. Germline V gene data show CDR1 as KGHDR and CDR2 as SFDVKD. The CDR3 is 13 residues long. CDR3 amino acids: CATSDPPTDTQYF. For the CDR3, the DNA is TGTGCCACCAGTGATCCTCCGACAGATACGCAGTATTTT.

The genes are TRBV7-9 and TRBJ2-7; the match to TRBD2 covers 11 bases. The CDR3 consists of 15 residues. Germline CDR1 and CDR2: SEHNR and FQNEAQ (reference sequence). Trimming removed 4 bases from V and 7 bases from J; junction bases left unmatched: 9. The DNA of the CDR3 is TGTGCCAGCAGCTACATAGCGGGAGGGTACGGGGAGCAGTACTTC. Translation gives CASSYIAGGYGEQYF.

The V and J genes are TRBV28 and TRBJ2-2; the D gene is possibly TRBD1 (5 bases). Trimming cost V 5 bases and J 5 bases, with 18 bases left between them. This CDR3 spans 16 amino acids. Per germline, CDR1 MDHEN and CDR2 SYDVKM. CDR3 sequence reads: CASSTPEGAMTGELFF. CDR3 in DNA: TGTGCCAGCAGTACCCCGGAAGGGGCGATGACCGGGGAGCTGTTTTTT. The variable domain in full, completed from reference TRBV28 and TRBJ2-2, reads DVKVTQSSRYLVKRTGEKVFLECVQDMDHENMFWYRQDPGLGLRLIYFSYDVKMKEKGDIPEGYSVSREKKERFSLILESASTNQTSMYLCASSTPEGAMTGELFFGEGSRLTVL.

The genes are TRBV9 and TRBJ1-5; TRBD1 is a possible D gene (6 bases). Trimming pared 3 bases from V and 6 bases from J, leaving 10 bases between. The CDR3 extends over 13 amino acids. CDR1 is SGDLS, CDR2 YYNGEE, per germline. The CDR3 DNA reads TGTGCCAGCAGCGCCTCAGGGGTTCAGCCCCAGCATTTT. The encoded protein is CASSASGVQPQHF.

This chain joins TRBV18 and TRBJ2-7, with 13 bases lining up with TRBD2. With V trimmed by 3 bases and J by 2 bases, 4 bases remained unmatched. The CDR3 runs to 16 residues. Germline values: CDR1 KGHSH, CDR2 LQKENI. DNA for the CDR3: TGTGCCAGCTCACCGGAAGGACTAGCGGGAGCCTACGAGCAGTACTTC. Translation: CASSPEGLAGAYEQYF.

V usage is TRBV11-3 and J usage is TRBJ2-7; 14 bases agree with TRBD2. J lost 6 bases, V lost 4 bases, and 2 bases had no gene match. There are 14 residues in the CDR3. Per germline, CDR1 SGHNT and CDR2 YENEEA. The CDR3 DNA sequence: TGTGCCAGCAGCTCGGGACTAGCGGGAGCCGAGCAGTACTTC. Protein product: CASSSGLAGAEQYF.

This clone was seen just once. V is TRBV9 and J is TRBJ2-6; D remains unclear. CDR3 length: 14 amino acids. Deletions cut 3 bases from V and 4 bases from J, with 8 bases between. CDR1 and CDR2 (germline): SGDLS, YYNGEE. The CDR3 nucleotides are TGTGCCAGCAGCGCCGCACTGGGGGCCAACGTCCTGACTTTC. Amino acids: CASSAALGANVLTF.

This clone was observed a single time. The chain recombines TRBV10-1 with TRBJ2-3; tentatively, D is TRBD2 (6 bases). Trimming left V 3 bases short and J 1 base short, with 8 bases between. CDR1 is WNHNN, CDR2 SYGVQD, per germline (reference sequence). This CDR3 has 14 amino acids. The CDR3 loop is CASSEASGTDTQYF. CDR3 DNA: TGCGCCAGCAGTGAAGCTAGCGGCACAGATACGCAGTATTTT.

The chain combines TRBV9 with TRBJ2-7; 7 bases align to TRBD2. V lost 2 bases and J lost 5; bases outside the gene matches: 7. The CDR3 contains 14 residues. Germline V gene sequence: CDR1 SGDLS, CDR2 YYNGEE. The CDR3 DNA is TGTGCCAGCAGCGTGGGGGGGACTGGGCACGAGCAGTACTTC. This encodes CASSVGGTGHEQYF.

J is TRBJ2-7 and V is TRBV5-1; 8 bases align to TRBD1. This CDR3 is 16 amino acids long. From germline, CDR1 is SGHRS and CDR2 YFSETQ. J gave up 2 bases and V 5 bases, and 12 bases lay outside the gene matches. The CDR3 nucleotides are TGCGCCAGCAGTTTAGAAACAGGGGGTAGCCCCTACGAGCAGTACTTC. Its translation: CASSLETGGSPYEQYF.

Turning to this clone: The same CDR3 can be traced to other DNA sequences in this sample. The chain uses TRBV7-3 and TRBJ1-1; TRBD1 matches 9 bases. CDR3 length: 14 amino acids. The ends lost 7 bases at V and 2 bases at J; junction bases unmatched: 5. Germline lookup yields CDR1 SGHTA and CDR2 FQGTGA. The CDR3 sequence is CASKAGQGNTEAFF. The CDR3 region has the DNA TGTGCCAGCAAGGCGGGACAGGGAAACACTGAAGCTTTCTTT.